This T cell receptor (beta chain) came from a study of T cell responses to AZD1222 COVID-19 vaccine. The study, taken as a whole, reports: White British ancestry dominated among donors, who included more females, and clonal diversity was possibly underestimated. Across spike, vaccine-associated CD4 TCRs were found, dominant at 160-218 and 743-854.

Measured with immunoSEQ multiplex PCR; TCRdb has only the in-frame clones, and not every one. The sample lists more than 110,000 clones; roughly 85% were seen once. CDR1 is MNHNS and CDR2 is SASEGT in the germline V gene. The V and J ends lost 3 bases and 2 bases, in that order; junction bases with no gene match: 7. The CDR3 loop spans 17 amino acids. Of note for this clone: Its target is not known.

The sequences come from peripheral blood, collected on day 0 of AZD1222 vaccination. The gene calls are TRBV6-1 and TRBJ2-3; 11 bases align to TRBD2. The TCR comes from an adult in good health. In DNA, the CDR3 is TGTGCCAGCAGTGAGAGCGGGACTAGCGGATTCACAGATACGCAGTATTTT. Its translation is CASSESGTSGFTDTQYF.